One and the same sample provided the 2 T cell receptor beta chains below, sequenced in a study of blood T cell repertoires in COVID-19. Assay used: immunoSEQ multiplex PCR; TCRdb lists only in-frame clones, some missing. Of about 42,000 clones listed, around nine tenths are singletons. The sequenced sample was peripheral blood. The receptors were gathered from a human donor in a cohort sampled during active COVID-19.

The rearrangement uses TRBV2 and TRBJ2-5, with TRBD2 identical over 13 bases. After removal of 3 bases from V and 5 bases from J, the junction contained 3 bases not matched to a gene. This CDR3 comprises 15 residues. CDR1 is SNHLY and CDR2 is FYNNEI in the germline V gene. The CDR3 DNA sequence: TGTGCCAGCAGTGATGCACTAGCGGGGGGGGAGACCCAGTACTTC. This gives the protein CASSDALAGGETQYF.

The chain uses TRBV27 and TRBJ2-7, with D possibly being TRBD2 (6 bases). This CDR3 is built from 15 residues. The V end lost 2 bases, the J end lost 3 bases, and 14 bases lay between the germline ends. Germline V gives CDR1 MNHEY, CDR2 SMNVEV (reference sequence). Here the CDR3 DNA reads TGTGCCAGCAGTTTAACCCAGGGACTCTTCTACGAGCAGTACTTC. Protein sequence: CASSLTQGLFYEQYF.